This paragraph reports one T cell receptor beta chain. Its specificity is unknown. A read error may produce the germline difference seen at one junction end. Sampling times: baseline, cycle 4 day 1, cycle 7 day 1. This sample stems from a study of OX40 agonist ivuxolimab in advanced cancers. The CDR3 sequence is 15 residues long. The V gene's germline CDR1 is SEHNR and CDR2 FQNEAQ (reference sequence). Clones were read by immunoSEQ multiplex PCR, and TCRdb kept only the in-frame ones, dropping some. Here the sample spans 70,000 to 95,000 clones, 94% being singletons. Broader study findings: On average, CD8+ T cells showed a greater number of expanded clones than CD4+. Expanded peripheral T-cell antigen specificity went undetermined.

The sequence was collected from an adult with an advanced solid tumor such as melanoma, head and neck, liver or kidney cancer. The genes are TRBV7-9 and TRBJ1-4; TRBD1 might be the D (6 bases). This specimen was CD4+ or CD8+ T cells sorted from blood, taken in a trial of the OX40 agonist ivuxolimab. CDR3 nucleotides: TGTGCCGGCAGCTTAGAGACAGGAATTAATGAAAAACTGTTTTTT. Protein product: CAGSLETGINEKLFF.